This is a list of T cell receptor beta chains from one sample in a study of shared clonotypes between healthy human individuals. The table came from immunoSEQ multiplex PCR; TCRdb's copy has only in-frame clones and leaves some out. The sample includes approximately 600,000 clones, 95% seen only once; the top ten take over 0.095%. Sequences were obtained from naive CD8+ T cells sorted from blood. These receptors were taken from a woman aged 25 to 39 in good health. The CDR3 runs from the conserved cysteine through the conserved F or W. D genes are given only for firm matches. Clone size is given for some rows only: seen once, a few or many times, or a class if the clone is expanded.

cdr3_length	d_call	j_call	v_call	clone_size	cdr3_nt	cdr3_aa
12	.	TRBJ2-7	TRBV25-1	.	TGTGCCAGCAGTGCCTTAGGGGTCGAGCAGTACTTC	CASSALGVEQYF
16	.	TRBJ2-5	TRBV5-7	.	TGTGCCAGCAGCTGTGTGTACGGGGAGGCGGGTGAGACCCAGTACTTC	CASSCVYGEAGETQYF
15	.	TRBJ2-1	TRBV25-1	.	TGTGCCAGCAGTGTTTCGGCGGACGTACGCAATGAGCAGTTCTTC	CASSVSADVRNEQFF
14	.	TRBJ1-4	TRBV9	.	TGTGCCAGCAGCGTAGGCAGCATCGGAGAAAAACTGTTTTTT	CASSVGSIGEKLFF
11	.	TRBJ2-7	TRBV5-6	once	TGTGCCAGCAGCTTTTTGAGCGAGCAGTACTTC	CASSFLSEQYF
14	.	TRBJ2-1	TRBV28	.	TGTGCCAGCAGTTCCGTGACAGGTCAGGATGAGCAGTTCTTC	CASSSVTGQDEQFF
14	.	TRBJ1-4	TRBV27	.	TGTGCCAGCAGTTTAAGGGGGGGTATTGAAAAACTGTTTTTT	CASSLRGGIEKLFF
14	TRBD1	TRBJ1-2	TRBV27	.	TGTGCCAGCAGTTTTATCGGGACAGGGAATGGCTACACCTTC	CASSFIGTGNGYTF
15	.	TRBJ2-1	TRBV7-9	.	TGTGCCAGCAGCTTAAATGGGAGCCCCGGCGATGAGCAGTTCTTC	CASSLNGSPGDEQFF
15	.	TRBJ2-7	TRBV4-1	.	TGCGCCAGCAGCCAAGATGCTGGCAGCCTCTACGAGCAGTACTTC	CASSQDAGSLYEQYF
17	.	TRBJ2-5	TRBV28	.	TGTGCCAGCAGTTCCCCCCGCGGACAGACTCAACAAGAGACCCAGTACTTC	CASSSPRGQTQQETQYF
16	TRBD2	TRBJ2-7	TRBV19	.	TGTGCCAGTAGTACCCTCGGGACTAGCGGGATTGACGAGCAGTACTTC	CASSTLGTSGIDEQYF
14	TRBD1	TRBJ1-2	TRBV4-1	.	TGCGCCAGCAGCCAGGGACAGGGAGGCTATGGCTACACCTTC	CASSQGQGGYGYTF
15	.	TRBJ2-7	TRBV4-1	.	TGCGCCAGCAGCCAGACACGTCTCGGGCCCTACGAGCAGTACTTC	CASSQTRLGPYEQYF
15	TRBD1	TRBJ1-2	TRBV25-1	.	TGTGCCAGCAGTGTACCGGGACAGGGCTTCTATGGCTACACCTTC	CASSVPGQGFYGYTF
14	.	TRBJ1-1	TRBV14	.	TGTGCCAGCAGTCCGGGGGCCATGAACACTGAAGCTTTCTTT	CASSPGAMNTEAFF
15	.	TRBJ2-7	TRBV6-5	.	TGTGCCAGCAGTTACTCGAATCCAGATTCCTACGAGCAGTACTTC	CASSYSNPDSYEQYF
14	.	TRBJ2-2	TRBV7-2	.	TGTGCCAGCGTTAGGGGAGCGTACACCGGGGAGCTGTTTTTT	CASVRGAYTGELFF
17	TRBD2	TRBJ2-3	TRBV19	.	TGTGCCAGTAGTAGGGCCCTAAGCGGGGACCCTACAGATACGCAGTATTTT	CASSRALSGDPTDTQYF
13	TRBD1	TRBJ2-7	TRBV19	.	TGTGCCAGTAGAGACAGGGGCTCCTACGAGCAGTACTTC	CASRDRGSYEQYF
14	.	TRBJ2-7	TRBV4-1	.	TGCGCCAGCAGCCAAGGGGGGACACACTACGAGCAGTACTTC	CASSQGGTHYEQYF
13	.	TRBJ2-7	TRBV9	.	TGTGCCAGCAGCGTAGACATATCCTACGAGCAGTACTTC	CASSVDISYEQYF
13	.	TRBJ2-5	TRBV7-9	.	TGTGCCAGCAGCCTGACGGGGGAAGAGACCCAGTACTTC	CASSLTGEETQYF
14	.	TRBJ2-5	TRBV10-2	.	TGCGCCAGCAGTGAGGAAAGAGTCCAAGAGACCCAGTACTTC	CASSEERVQETQYF
16	.	TRBJ1-4	TRBV4-1	.	TGCGCCAGCAGCCAAGAAGGCGCTCGGGCTGATGAAAAACTGTTTTTT	CASSQEGARADEKLFF
16	.	TRBJ2-3	TRBV5-3	.	TGTGCCAGAAGCCGGCGTGGGTACAGGGTCCCAGATACGCAGTATTTT	CARSRRGYRVPDTQYF
14	TRBD1	TRBJ1-6	TRBV19	.	TGTGCCAGTAGTGACGGACAGGGGCCAACACCCCTCCACTTT	CASSDGQGPTPLHF
15	.	TRBJ1-4	TRBV7-9	.	TGTGCCAGCAGCCCCTCAGGGCCGATAAATGAAAAACTGTTTTTT	CASSPSGPINEKLFF
13	.	TRBJ2-7	TRBV9	.	TGTGCCAGCAGCGAGGGAGGGGGCTACGAGCAGTACTTC	CASSEGGGYEQYF
17	TRBD2	TRBJ2-5	TRBV6-1	.	TGTGCCAGCAGTGCCGGGACTAGCCCTATGCCCCAAGAGACCCAGTACTTC	CASSAGTSPMPQETQYF
14	.	TRBJ2-5	TRBV4-2	.	TGTGCCAGCAGCCACCGTAATCGACGAGAGACCCAGTACTTC	CASSHRNRRETQYF
11	.	TRBJ2-7	TRBV20-1	.	TGCAGTGCTTCTACACGGGGTGAGCAGTACTTC	CSASTRGEQYF
15	TRBD1	TRBJ2-7	TRBV28	.	TGTGCCAGCAGTTTAAAGGCAGGGGGCTTTTACGAGCAGTACTTC	CASSLKAGGFYEQYF
15	TRBD1	TRBJ1-5	TRBV4-1	.	TGCGCCAGCAGCCAGCAGGGGGCAAGCAATCAGCCCCAGCATTTT	CASSQQGASNQPQHF
16	.	TRBJ2-2	TRBV11-2	.	TGTGCCAGCAGCTTACCCCCCGGTTGGAACACCGGGGAGCTGTTTTTT	CASSLPPGWNTGELFF
18	.	TRBJ2-7	TRBV11-2	.	TGTGCCAGCAGACATAGAAGTGGGACATCTCTTTTGGGATACGAGCAGTACTTC	CASRHRSGTSLLGYEQYF
16	TRBD1	TRBJ1-5	TRBV28	.	TGTGCCAGCAACTTCTTCGGGACAGGGGTTTTGGTGCCCCAGCATTTT	CASNFFGTGVLVPQHF
16	TRBD2	TRBJ2-7	TRBV27	.	TGTGCCAGCAGCCAGGGACTAGCGGGAGGGACCTACGAGCAGTACTTC	CASSQGLAGGTYEQYF
13	TRBD1	TRBJ2-7	TRBV27	.	TGTGCCAGCAGTAGGACAGGGGCCTACGAGCAGTACTTC	CASSRTGAYEQYF
13	.	TRBJ2-7	TRBV9	few	TGTGCCAGCAGCGCCGGACAGTCTGGGGAGCAGTACTTC	CASSAGQSGEQYF
16	.	TRBJ2-5	TRBV5-6	once	TGTGCCAGCAGCTTGCGGGACTCCCTGTACCAAGAGACCCAGTACTTC	CASSLRDSLYQETQYF
13	.	TRBJ2-7	TRBV28	.	TGTGCTGTCAGCCTTTCAAGCTCCTACGAGCAGTACTTC	CAVSLSSSYEQYF
15	.	TRBJ1-2	TRBV27	.	TGTGCCAGCAGTTTAGGGGCGGGGGCGAGCTATGGCTACACCTTC	CASSLGAGASYGYTF
14	.	TRBJ2-7	TRBV7-9	.	TGTGCCAGCAGCTTAGCGGCCAGCGCCTACGAGCAGTACTTC	CASSLAASAYEQYF
13	.	TRBJ2-7	TRBV2	.	TGTGCCAGCGCCCTACAGGAGGGTCACGAGCAGTACTTC	CASALQEGHEQYF
13	.	TRBJ1-2	TRBV28	.	TGTGCCAGCAGACCTGGCAGATCGAGGGGCTACACCTTC	CASRPGRSRGYTF
13	TRBD1	TRBJ2-1	TRBV5-6	.	TGTGCCAGCAGCTTGGAAGGGGGCGATGAGCAGTTCTTC	CASSLEGGDEQFF
16	TRBD2	TRBJ2-3	TRBV5-4	.	TGTGCCAGCAGCTCGGATCGGGGGGACCTCACAGATACGCAGTATTTT	CASSSDRGDLTDTQYF
14	.	TRBJ2-2	TRBV13	.	TGTGCCAGCAGCTTCGGACTGAGCACCGGGGAGCTGTTTTTT	CASSFGLSTGELFF
14	.	TRBJ2-1	TRBV27	.	TGTGCCAGCAGACAACGCGGGATGGGTAATGAGCAGTTCTTC	CASRQRGMGNEQFF
11	.	TRBJ2-1	TRBV27	.	TGTGCCAGCGGTACCTACAATGAGCAGTTCTTC	CASGTYNEQFF
14	TRBD1	TRBJ2-7	TRBV5-1	.	TGCGCCAGCAGCCTCAACCGGGACAGGTTCGAGCAGTACTTC	CASSLNRDRFEQYF